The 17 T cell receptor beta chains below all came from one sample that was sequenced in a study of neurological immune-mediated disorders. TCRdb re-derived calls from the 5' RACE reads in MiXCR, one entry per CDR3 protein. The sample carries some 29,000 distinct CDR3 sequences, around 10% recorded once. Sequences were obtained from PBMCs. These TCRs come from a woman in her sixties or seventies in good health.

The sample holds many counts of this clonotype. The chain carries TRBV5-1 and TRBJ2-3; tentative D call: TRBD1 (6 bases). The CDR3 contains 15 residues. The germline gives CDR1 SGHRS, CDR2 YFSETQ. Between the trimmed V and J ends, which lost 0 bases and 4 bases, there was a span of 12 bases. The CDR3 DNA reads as TGCGCCAGCAGCTTGGGCAGGGGTCCTCCAGATACGCAGTATTTT. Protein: CASSLGRGPPDTQYF.

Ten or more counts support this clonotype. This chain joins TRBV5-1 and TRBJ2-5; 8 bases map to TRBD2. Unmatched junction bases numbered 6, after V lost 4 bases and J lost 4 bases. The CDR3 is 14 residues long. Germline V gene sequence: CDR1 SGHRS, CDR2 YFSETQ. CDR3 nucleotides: TGCGCCAGCAGCCGACCAAGCGGGGGAGAGACCCAGTACTTC. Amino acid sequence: CASSRPSGGETQYF. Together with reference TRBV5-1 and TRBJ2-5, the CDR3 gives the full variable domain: KAGVTQTPRYLIKTRGQQVTLSCSPISGHRSVSWYQQTPGQGLQFLFEYFSETQRNKGNFPGRFSGRQFSNSRSEMNVSTLELGDSALYLCASSRPSGGETQYFGPGTRLLVL.

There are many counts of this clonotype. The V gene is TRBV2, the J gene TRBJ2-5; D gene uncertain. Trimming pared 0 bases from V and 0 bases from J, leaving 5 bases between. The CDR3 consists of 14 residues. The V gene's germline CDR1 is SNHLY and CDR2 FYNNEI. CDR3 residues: CASSEAAYQETQYF. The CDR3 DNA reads TGTGCCAGCAGTGAAGCTGCTTACCAAGAGACCCAGTACTTC.

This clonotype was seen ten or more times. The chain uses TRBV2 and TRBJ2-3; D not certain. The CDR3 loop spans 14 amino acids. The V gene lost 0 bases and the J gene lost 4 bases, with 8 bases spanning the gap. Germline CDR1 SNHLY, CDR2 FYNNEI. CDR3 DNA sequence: TGTGCCAGCAGTGAAGCGTCTAGGGCAGATACGCAGTATTTT. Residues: CASSEASRADTQYF.

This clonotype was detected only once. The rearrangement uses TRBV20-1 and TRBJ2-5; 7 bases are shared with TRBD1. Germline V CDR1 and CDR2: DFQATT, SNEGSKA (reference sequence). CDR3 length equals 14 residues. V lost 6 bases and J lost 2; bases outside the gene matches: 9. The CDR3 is CSATGTELQETQYF. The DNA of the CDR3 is TGCAGTGCAACCGGGACAGAGCTACAAGAGACCCAGTACTTC.

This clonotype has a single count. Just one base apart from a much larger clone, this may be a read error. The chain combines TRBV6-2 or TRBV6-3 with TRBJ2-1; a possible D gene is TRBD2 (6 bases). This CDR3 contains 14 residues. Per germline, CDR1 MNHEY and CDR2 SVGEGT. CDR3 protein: CANSSPSLASQQFF. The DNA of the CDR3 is TGTGCCAACAGTTCCCCTTCCCTAGCGTCTCAGCAGTTCTTC.

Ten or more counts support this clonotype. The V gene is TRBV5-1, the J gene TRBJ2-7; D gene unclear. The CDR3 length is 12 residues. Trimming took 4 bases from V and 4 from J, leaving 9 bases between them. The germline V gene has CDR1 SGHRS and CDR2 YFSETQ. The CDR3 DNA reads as TGCGCCAGCAGCCTAGATTTGTACGAGCAGTACTTC. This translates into CASSLDLYEQYF.

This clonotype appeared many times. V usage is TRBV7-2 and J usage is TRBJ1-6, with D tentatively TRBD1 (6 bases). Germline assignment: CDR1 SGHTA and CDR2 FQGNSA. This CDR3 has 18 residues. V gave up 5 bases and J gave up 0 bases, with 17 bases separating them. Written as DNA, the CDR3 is TGTGCCAGCAGCCCGACAGGTGTCAGGAGCTCCTATAATTCACCCCTCCACTTT. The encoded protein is CASSPTGVRSSYNSPLHF.

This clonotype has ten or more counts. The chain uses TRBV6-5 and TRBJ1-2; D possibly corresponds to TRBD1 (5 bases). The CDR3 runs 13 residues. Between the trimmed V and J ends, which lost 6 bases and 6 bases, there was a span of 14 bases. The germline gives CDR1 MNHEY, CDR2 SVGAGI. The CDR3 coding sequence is TGTGCCAGCAGCCCCTCCCCGGGGGATGGCTACACCTTC. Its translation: CASSPSPGDGYTF.

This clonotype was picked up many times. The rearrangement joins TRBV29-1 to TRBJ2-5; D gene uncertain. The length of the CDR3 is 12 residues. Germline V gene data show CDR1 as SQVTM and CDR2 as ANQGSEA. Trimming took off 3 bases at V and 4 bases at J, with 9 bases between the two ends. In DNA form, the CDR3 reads TGCAGCGTTGATAGGTGGGGAGAGACCCAGTACTTC. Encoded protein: CSVDRWGETQYF.

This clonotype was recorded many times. The CDR3 protein is CASSSPGQGDEKLFF. Here the CDR3 DNA reads TGTGCCAGCAGTTCCCCGGGACAGGGAGATGAAAAACTGTTTTTT. This sequence joins TRBV6-5 and TRBJ1-4, with 9 bases that match TRBD1. CDR3 length equals 15 residues. The ends lost 4 bases at V and 6 bases at J; junction bases unmatched: 6. CDR1 and CDR2 from the germline V gene are MNHEY and SVGAGI.

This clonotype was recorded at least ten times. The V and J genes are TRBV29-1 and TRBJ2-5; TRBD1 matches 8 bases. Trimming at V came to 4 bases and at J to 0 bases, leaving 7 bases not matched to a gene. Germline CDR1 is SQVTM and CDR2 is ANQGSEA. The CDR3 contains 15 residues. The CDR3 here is CSVANRGYHQETQYF. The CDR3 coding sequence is TGCAGCGTTGCTAACAGGGGGTACCACCAAGAGACCCAGTACTTC.

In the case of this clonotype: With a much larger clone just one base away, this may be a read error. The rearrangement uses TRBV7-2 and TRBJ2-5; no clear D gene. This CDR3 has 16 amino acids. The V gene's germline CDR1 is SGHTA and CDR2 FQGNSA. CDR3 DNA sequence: TGTGCCAGCAGCTTATCGGCGACGGATGTTCAAGATACCCAGTACTTC. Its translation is CASSLSATDVQDTQYF. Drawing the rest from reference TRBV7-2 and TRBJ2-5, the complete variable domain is GAGVSQSPSNKVTEKGKDVELRCDPISGHTALYWYRQSLGQGLEFLIYFQGNSAPDKSGLPSDRFSAERTGGSVSTLTIQRTQQEDSAVYLCASSLSATDVQDTQYFGPGTRLLVL.

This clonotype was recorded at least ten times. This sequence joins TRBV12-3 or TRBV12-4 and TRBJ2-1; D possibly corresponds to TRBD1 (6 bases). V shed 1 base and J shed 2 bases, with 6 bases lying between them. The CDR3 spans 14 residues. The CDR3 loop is CASSLEGAYNEQFF. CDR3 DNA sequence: TGTGCCAGCAGTTTAGAGGGGGCCTACAATGAGCAGTTCTTC.

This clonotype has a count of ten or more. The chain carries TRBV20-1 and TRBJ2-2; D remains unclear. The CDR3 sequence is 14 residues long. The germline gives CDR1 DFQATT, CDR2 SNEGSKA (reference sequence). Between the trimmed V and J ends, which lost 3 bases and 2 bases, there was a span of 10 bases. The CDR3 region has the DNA TGCAGTGCTAGTGGCCACTATAACACCGGGGAGCTGTTTTTT. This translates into CSASGHYNTGELFF.

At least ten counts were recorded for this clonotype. The CDR3 nucleotides are TGTGCCAGCAGTTTGGCAGGGAGCAATCAGCCCCAGCATTTT. Its translation: CASSLAGSNQPQHF. The chain combines TRBV12-3 or TRBV12-4 with TRBJ1-5; D possibly corresponds to TRBD1 (5 bases). The CDR3 has 14 residues. The V end lost 3 bases, the J end lost 1 base, and 7 bases lay between the germline ends.

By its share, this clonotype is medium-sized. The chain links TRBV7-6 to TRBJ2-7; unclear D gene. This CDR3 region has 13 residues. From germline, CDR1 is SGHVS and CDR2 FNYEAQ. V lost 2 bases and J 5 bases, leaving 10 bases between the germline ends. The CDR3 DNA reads TGTGCCAGCAGCTTAATCCCCATCGACGAGCAGTACTTC. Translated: CASSLIPIDEQYF.